This T cell receptor (beta chain) came from a study of regulatory T cells in long-lasting Graves disease. Arm-PCR of CDR3 regions and iRepertoire HTBI primers were used to build TCR beta libraries. Via MiXCR, TCRdb re-called the multiplex PCR reads, giving one row per CDR3 protein. Of roughly 350,000 distinct CDR3 sequences in the sample, over 15% were seen once. Time point meaning: newly diagnosed GD, antithyroid drugs for less than 3 months. Construction of the TCR library relied on RNA isolated from PBMCs. An endocrinology unit in Xi'an, China, supplied the patients. This clonotype was counted only a few times. V was shortened by 2 bases and J by 9 bases, with 17 bases between the two germline ends. Germline V gene sequence: CDR1 MNHEY, CDR2 SVGAGI. The CDR3 runs 16 residues. These sequences were also reported in another study, on T cells in Graves' hyperthyroidism and ophthalmopathy.

V usage is TRBV6-5 and J usage is TRBJ1-6, with D hard to call. The TCR sequence derives from a middle-aged man with Graves disease. Sequenced here: peripheral blood mononuclear cells (PBMCs), sampled at new diagnosis, from a patient treated with antithyroid drugs. CDR3 bases: TGTGCCAGCAGTTACCCTCCCGTCCATCGGGGTTCACCCCTCCACTTT. It yields the protein CASSYPPVHRGSPLHF.